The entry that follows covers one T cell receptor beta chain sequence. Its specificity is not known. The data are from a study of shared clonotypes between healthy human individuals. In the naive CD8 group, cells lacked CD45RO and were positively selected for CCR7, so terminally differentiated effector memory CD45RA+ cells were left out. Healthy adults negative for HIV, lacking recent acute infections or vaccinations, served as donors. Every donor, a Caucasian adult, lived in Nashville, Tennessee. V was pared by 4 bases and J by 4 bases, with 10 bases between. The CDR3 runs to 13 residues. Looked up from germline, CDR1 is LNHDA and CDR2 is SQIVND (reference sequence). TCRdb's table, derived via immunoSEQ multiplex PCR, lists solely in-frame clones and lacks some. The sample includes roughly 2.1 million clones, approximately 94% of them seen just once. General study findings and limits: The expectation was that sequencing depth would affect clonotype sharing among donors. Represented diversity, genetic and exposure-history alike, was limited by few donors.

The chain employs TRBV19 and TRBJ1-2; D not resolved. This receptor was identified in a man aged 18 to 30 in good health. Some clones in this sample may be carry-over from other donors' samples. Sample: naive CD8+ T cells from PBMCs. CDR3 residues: CASSTPGAYGYTF. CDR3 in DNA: TGTGCCAGTAGTACCCCGGGAGCCTATGGCTACACCTTC.